This is a list of T cell receptor beta chains from one sample in a study of blood T cell repertoires in COVID-19. Sequenced by immunoSEQ multiplex PCR; TCRdb stores in-frame clones only, minus some. The sample lists about 220,000 clones; around 82% were seen once. Sequencing used peripheral blood. The receptors were sampled from a woman aged 70-85 years with acute or convalescent COVID-19. Each CDR3 is given with its conserved first and last residue. D genes are given only for firm matches. Clone size is shown for a subset of rows, as once, few, many or a class of expanded clone.

J gene	D gene	V gene	clone size	CDR3 DNA	CDR3 protein
TRBJ1-6	-	TRBV28	-	TGTGCCAGCAGTTACGACAGGTCCACACCCCTCCACTTT	CASSYDRSTPLHF
TRBJ2-1	TRBD2	TRBV4-3	-	TGCGCCAGCAGCCTGCACGAGCGGGGAGAGCAGTTCTTC	CASSLHERGEQFF
TRBJ2-7	TRBD2	TRBV7-2	-	TGTGCCAGCAGCTTAGTAGCGGGGGACTCCTACGAGCAGTACTTC	CASSLVAGDSYEQYF
TRBJ1-5	TRBD1	TRBV7-2	-	TGTGCCAGCAGCTTAGACAGGGGGCATCAGCCCCAGCATTTT	CASSLDRGHQPQHF
TRBJ1-5	-	TRBV6-8	-	TGTGCCAGCAGTTATCAGGGGCGCCCGGGCAATCAGCCCCAGCATTTT	CASSYQGRPGNQPQHF
TRBJ1-5	TRBD1	TRBV19	-	TGTGCCAGTAGTATCGACAGGGGGCGACAGCCCCAGCATTTT	CASSIDRGRQPQHF
TRBJ1-5	TRBD1	TRBV19	-	TGTGCCAGCATGGGACAGGGGGTTCAGCCCCAGCATTTT	CASMGQGVQPQHF
TRBJ1-2	-	TRBV11-2	-	TGTGCCAGCAGCTTAGTCCGTACAGGTGAAGCCCCCTTC	CASSLVRTGEAPF
TRBJ1-2	-	TRBV9	-	TGTGCCAGCAGCGTAGCTAGGCAGGGAAGTGGCTACACCTTC	CASSVARQGSGYTF
TRBJ1-5	TRBD1	TRBV18	-	TGTGCCAGCTCCCGCGGACAGGGGGAAAATCAGCCCCAGCATTTT	CASSRGQGENQPQHF
TRBJ1-2	TRBD1	TRBV6-6	-	TGTGCCAGCAGACCCGTTGACAGGGCCTATGGCTACACCTTC	CASRPVDRAYGYTF
TRBJ1-1	-	TRBV5-6	-	TGTGCCAGCAGCTTGGTCGGGGGGAGGACTGAAGCTTTCTTT	CASSLVGGRTEAFF
TRBJ1-3	-	TRBV4-3	few	TGCGCCAGCAGCCAAGCCACACAGGGAAACACCATATATTTT	CASSQATQGNTIYF
TRBJ1-6	-	TRBV3-1/TRBV3-2	-	TGTGCCAGCAGCCCCCCCAGCTATAATTCACCCCTCCACTTT	CASSPPSYNSPLHF
TRBJ1-2	TRBD1	TRBV5-4	-	TGTGCCAGCAGCTCGGGACAGGACTCCTATGGCTACACCTTC	CASSSGQDSYGYTF
TRBJ1-2	-	TRBV5-1	-	TGCGCCAGCAGCTTGGAGGGGGTACCGCCTAACTATGGCTACACCTTC	CASSLEGVPPNYGYTF
TRBJ1-2	TRBD1	TRBV28	-	TGTGCCAGCAGTACAGGGGAGTATGGCTACACCTTC	CASSTGEYGYTF
TRBJ1-5	-	TRBV6-5	-	TGTGCCAGCATCCCGCAGGGGCCAGGACAGCCCCAGCATTTT	CASIPQGPGQPQHF
TRBJ1-5	TRBD1	TRBV7-2	-	TGTGCCAGCAGCAAGGACAGGGCTAATCAGCCCCAGCATTTT	CASSKDRANQPQHF
TRBJ2-3	TRBD2	TRBV11-2	-	TGTGCCAGCAGCTACATAGCGGGGGCTAGCACAGATACGCAGTATTTT	CASSYIAGASTDTQYF
TRBJ2-2	-	TRBV24-1	-	TGTGCCACCCCAATGTGGACTTTCAACGCGAACACCGGGGAGCTGTTTTTT	CATPMWTFNANTGELFF
TRBJ1-3	TRBD1	TRBV9	-	TGTGCCAGCAGCGTCGCCGGGACAGGGTTTGGAAACACCATATATTTT	CASSVAGTGFGNTIYF
TRBJ1-1	-	TRBV4-1	many	TGCGCCAGCAGCCAAGCCACGCGGGGTGGCACTGAAGCTTTCTTT	CASSQATRGGTEAFF
TRBJ2-1	-	TRBV7-2	-	TGTGCCAGCACCCTTAGCGGAGGCGTAAATGAGCAGTTCTTC	CASTLSGGVNEQFF
TRBJ1-3	-	TRBV2	once	TGTGCCAGCAGGGAGGGTGGCGGAAACACCATATATTTT	CASREGGGNTIYF
TRBJ2-1	TRBD2	TRBV4-2	-	TGTGCCAGCAGCCAAGAAACCCTAGCGGGGGGGCGCAATGAGCAGTTCTTC	CASSQETLAGGRNEQFF
TRBJ1-5	-	TRBV2	-	TGTGCCAGCAGTGAGGGGGAGGATTATCAGCCCCAGCATTTT	CASSEGEDYQPQHF
TRBJ1-2	TRBD1	TRBV6-5	once	TGTGCCAGCAGTACTGACAGGGCGGGGTATGGCTACACCTTC	CASSTDRAGYGYTF
TRBJ1-3	-	TRBV9	-	TGTGCCAGTTCCGACAGCTCTGGAAACACCATATATTTT	CASSDSSGNTIYF